This T cell receptor (beta chain) stems from a study of blood T cell repertoires in COVID-19. The CDR3 is 12 amino acids. The V end lost 1 base, the J end lost 5 bases, and 5 bases lay between the germline ends. Germline loops: CDR1 SGHRS, CDR2 YFSETQ. In the original workflow: Counts of nucleated cells, estimated from reference gene primer amplification, were obtained. Clones were read by immunoSEQ multiplex PCR, and TCRdb kept only the in-frame ones, dropping some. V, J and clone size derive from that table, while D and trimming were established from the DNA sequence. Of under 150,000 clones in the sample, approximately 89% were seen once.

The receptor's source is a human donor in a cohort sampled during active COVID-19. The chain carries TRBV5-1 and TRBJ2-3; no clear D. Sequenced material: peripheral blood. The DNA of the CDR3 is TGCGCCAGCAGCTTGCTAGGAGATACGCAGTATTTT. The encoded protein is CASSLLGDTQYF.